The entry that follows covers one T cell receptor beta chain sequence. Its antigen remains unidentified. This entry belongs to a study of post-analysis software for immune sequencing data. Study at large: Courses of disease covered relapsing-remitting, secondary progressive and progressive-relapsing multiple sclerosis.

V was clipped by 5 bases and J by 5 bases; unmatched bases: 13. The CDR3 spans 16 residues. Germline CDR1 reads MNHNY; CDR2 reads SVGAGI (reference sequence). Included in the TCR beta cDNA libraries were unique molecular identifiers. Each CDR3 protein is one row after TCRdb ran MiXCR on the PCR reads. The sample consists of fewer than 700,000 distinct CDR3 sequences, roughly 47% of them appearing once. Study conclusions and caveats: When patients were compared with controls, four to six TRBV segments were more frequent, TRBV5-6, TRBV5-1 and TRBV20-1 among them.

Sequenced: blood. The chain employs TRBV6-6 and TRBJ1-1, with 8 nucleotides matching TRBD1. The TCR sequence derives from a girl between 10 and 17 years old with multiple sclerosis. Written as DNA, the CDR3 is TGTGCCAGCAGTATACAGGGGGGGGCCGGGAGTACTGAAGCTTTCTTT. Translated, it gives CASSIQGGAGSTEAFF.